A selection of T cell receptor beta chains follows, all from one sample in a study of blood T cell repertoires in COVID-19. Assay: immunoSEQ multiplex PCR; the TCRdb copy retains only in-frame clones and omits some. Of under 200,000 clones in the sample, over 80% were seen once. What was sequenced was peripheral blood. Receptor source: a woman older than 75 with active or convalescent COVID-19. The CDR3 runs from the conserved cysteine through the conserved F or W. A D gene is named only where the DNA matches it firmly. Clone size is stated in some rows and not others, as once, few, many or a class when expanded.

TGTGCCAGCAGCTTAGGGGGCTCGCTTCGTTCACCCCTCCACTTT	CASSLGGSLRSPLHF	TRBV13	NA	TRBJ1-6	NA
TGTGCCAGTAGTGCCCAGACAGGGTCTGAAGCTTTCTTT	CASSAQTGSEAFF	TRBV19	TRBD1	TRBJ1-1	NA
TGTGCCAGAAGCTTGGGGAGGAACACCGGGGAGCTGTTTTTT	CARSLGRNTGELFF	TRBV5-3	NA	TRBJ2-2	NA
TGCGCCAGCAGCGAGGGACAGGGGGACTATGGCTACACCTTC	CASSEGQGDYGYTF	TRBV5-1	TRBD1	TRBJ1-2	NA
TGTGCCAGCAGCATCCACGTCGGGGATCCAACCTACAATGAGCAGTTCTTC	CASSIHVGDPTYNEQFF	TRBV7-2	NA	TRBJ2-1	few
TGTGCCAGTAGATTCACCGGGACAGGGGGGAACACCATATATTTT	CASRFTGTGGNTIYF	TRBV19	TRBD1	TRBJ1-3	NA
TGTGCCAGCAGCCGCCGGACAGGGGGTAGTCACACTGAAGCTTTCTTT	CASSRRTGGSHTEAFF	TRBV5-5	TRBD1	TRBJ1-1	NA
TGTGCCAGCTCACCTAAACAGGGGGTCACTGAAGCTTTCTTT	CASSPKQGVTEAFF	TRBV18	TRBD1	TRBJ1-1	NA
TGTGCCAGTAGAACAGGGGGCGTAGGCAATCAGCCCCAGCATTTT	CASRTGGVGNQPQHF	TRBV19	TRBD1	TRBJ1-5	few
TGTGCCAGCAGTGACACCGGACAGGGAACTCAGCCCCAGCATTTT	CASSDTGQGTQPQHF	TRBV6-2/TRBV6-3	TRBD1	TRBJ1-5	NA
TGTGCCAGCAGCCTTATGCCGGGACAGGGGGCCGATACGCAGTATTTT	CASSLMPGQGADTQYF	TRBV7-9	TRBD1	TRBJ2-3	NA
TGTGCCAGCAGTGAAGGGGGCCAGTCGGTCACCTTC	CASSEGGQSVTF	TRBV2	NA	TRBJ1-2	NA
TGTGCCAGCAGCCCCGGGACTACCACCTACAATGAGCAGTTCTTC	CASSPGTTTYNEQFF	TRBV2	TRBD2	TRBJ2-1	NA
TGCAGCGTTCAGACAGGGGGGGGCTTAGAACTGTTTTTT	CSVQTGGGLELFF	TRBV29-1	TRBD1	TRBJ1-4	NA
TGTGCCAGCAGCCCCCAGGGATATAGCAATCAGCCCCAGCATTTT	CASSPQGYSNQPQHF	TRBV9	NA	TRBJ1-5	NA
TGCGCCAGTTCAGAAACGACTACTAGCGGGGGAGGAGATACGCAGTATTTT	CASSETTTSGGGDTQYF	TRBV10-2	TRBD2	TRBJ2-3	NA
TGTGCCAGCAGCTTAGGCCCGGGACTAGTAAGGAGTACCCAGTACTTC	CASSLGPGLVRSTQYF	TRBV11-2	TRBD2	TRBJ2-5	NA
TGTGCCATCGTGGGACAGATCACAGATACGCAGTATTTT	CAIVGQITDTQYF	TRBV10-3	TRBD1	TRBJ2-3	NA
TGTGCCAGCAGTTCTGGACAGGGGTTCTATGGCTACACCTTC	CASSSGQGFYGYTF	TRBV27	TRBD1	TRBJ1-2	NA
TGTGCCAGCAGCTCCGGGACACAGAACACCGGGGAGCTGTTTTTT	CASSSGTQNTGELFF	TRBV4-2	NA	TRBJ2-2	NA
TGTGCCAGCAGCCTCGAAACAGGGGTTGGGGCTTTCTTT	CASSLETGVGAFF	TRBV7-9	TRBD1	TRBJ1-1	NA
TGTGCCAGCAGGGATGGACAGGGGAAAGGATCCTATGGCTACACCTTC	CASRDGQGKGSYGYTF	TRBV2	TRBD1	TRBJ1-2	NA
TGCGCCAGCAGCTTACAGAGCTCTGGGGCCAACGTCCTGACTTTC	CASSLQSSGANVLTF	TRBV5-1	NA	TRBJ2-6	NA
TGTGCCAGCAGCCAAGGGGGCGCGGGGCAGCCCCAGCATTTT	CASSQGGAGQPQHF	TRBV6-5	TRBD1	TRBJ1-5	NA
TGTGCCAGCCGGGACAGTAATTCACCCCTCCACTTT	CASRDSNSPLHF	TRBV27	TRBD1	TRBJ1-6	NA
TGTGCCAGTAGTATAGATCGAACCAGGGCTAGCAAAAACATTCAGTACTTC	CASSIDRTRASKNIQYF	TRBV19	NA	TRBJ2-4	few
TGTGCCAGCAGCCCCACCCAGAGGGACTATGGCTACACCTTC	CASSPTQRDYGYTF	TRBV7-9	NA	TRBJ1-2	once
TGTGCCAGCAGCTTCCGGACAACGTCTGGAAACACCATATATTTT	CASSFRTTSGNTIYF	TRBV3-1/TRBV3-2	NA	TRBJ1-3	NA
TGTGCCAGCTCACCGGGACAGGCCTTAGGGGGCACTGAAGCTTTCTTT	CASSPGQALGGTEAFF	TRBV18	TRBD1	TRBJ1-1	NA
TGTGCCAGCAGTGACAGGGTAAGCCAGTACAATCAGCCCCAGCATTTT	CASSDRVSQYNQPQHF	TRBV2	NA	TRBJ1-5	NA
TGTGCCAGCAGTGAAATGACAGGCTACGAGCAGTACTTC	CASSEMTGYEQYF	TRBV6-1	NA	TRBJ2-7	NA
TGCGCCAGCAGCTTGGGAGTAGCCGGGGAGCTGTTTTTT	CASSLGVAGELFF	TRBV5-1	NA	TRBJ2-2	NA
TGTGCCAGTACTAGATTTCATGGTGTATCCTACGAGCAGTACTTC	CASTRFHGVSYEQYF	TRBV19	NA	TRBJ2-7	NA
TGTGCCAGCACCTTGGACAGGGAGCAGTTCTTC	CASTLDREQFF	TRBV6-5	TRBD1	TRBJ2-1	NA
TGTGCCAGCAGTTTAGGCAGGCCCTACGAGCAGTACTTC	CASSLGRPYEQYF	TRBV27	NA	TRBJ2-7	NA
TGTGCCAGCAGCCCATGGGGGGGGCCGGACAATGAGCAGTTCTTC	CASSPWGGPDNEQFF	TRBV11-3	NA	TRBJ2-1	NA
TGTGCCAGCAGTTCGTCCCTTAGGTATAACGGGGAGCAGTACTTC	CASSSSLRYNGEQYF	TRBV13	NA	TRBJ2-7	NA
TGTGCCAGCAGCTTAGTCCAAGGGGGAGGCTACACCTTC	CASSLVQGGGYTF	TRBV7-2	NA	TRBJ1-2	NA
TGTGCCAGCAGCCCGGCGGGGGGCCCTTCCTACGAGCAGTACTTC	CASSPAGGPSYEQYF	TRBV27	TRBD2	TRBJ2-7	NA
TGTGCCAGTAGTATCACAGGGCCTAGCTATGGCTACACCTTC	CASSITGPSYGYTF	TRBV19	NA	TRBJ1-2	few
TGCAGCGTACCTCCGGGACAGGGAGGTTCCACTGAAGCTTTCTTT	CSVPPGQGGSTEAFF	TRBV29-1	TRBD1	TRBJ1-1	NA
TGTGCCAGTAGTATTGAGCGGGGGGGGCAAGAGACCCAGTACTTC	CASSIERGGQETQYF	TRBV19	TRBD2	TRBJ2-5	NA
TGTGCCAGCTCACCACAACGCGACACTGAAGCTTTCTTT	CASSPQRDTEAFF	TRBV18	NA	TRBJ1-1	NA